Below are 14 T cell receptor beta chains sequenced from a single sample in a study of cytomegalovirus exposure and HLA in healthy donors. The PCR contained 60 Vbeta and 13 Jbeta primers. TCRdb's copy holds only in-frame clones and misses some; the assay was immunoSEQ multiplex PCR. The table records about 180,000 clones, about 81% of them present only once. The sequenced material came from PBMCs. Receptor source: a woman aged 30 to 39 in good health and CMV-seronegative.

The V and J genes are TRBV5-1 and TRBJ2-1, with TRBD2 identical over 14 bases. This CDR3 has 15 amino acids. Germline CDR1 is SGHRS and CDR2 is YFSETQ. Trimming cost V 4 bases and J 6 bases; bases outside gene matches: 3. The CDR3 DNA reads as TGCGCCAGCAGCGGCGGACTAGCGGGAGGCAATGAGCAGTTCTTC. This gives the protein CASSGGLAGGNEQFF.

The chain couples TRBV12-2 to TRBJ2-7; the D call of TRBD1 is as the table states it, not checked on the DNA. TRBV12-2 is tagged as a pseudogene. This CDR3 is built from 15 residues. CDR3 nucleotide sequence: TGTGCAAGTCGCAGGACCGGGACAGGGACCTACGAGCAGTACTTC. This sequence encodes CASRRTGTGTYEQYF.

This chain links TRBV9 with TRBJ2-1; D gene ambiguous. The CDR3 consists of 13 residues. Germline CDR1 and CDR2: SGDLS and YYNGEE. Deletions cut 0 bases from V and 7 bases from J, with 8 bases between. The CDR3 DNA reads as TGTGCCAGCAGCGTAGATAGTCCAAATGAGCAGTTCTTC. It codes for CASSVDSPNEQFF.

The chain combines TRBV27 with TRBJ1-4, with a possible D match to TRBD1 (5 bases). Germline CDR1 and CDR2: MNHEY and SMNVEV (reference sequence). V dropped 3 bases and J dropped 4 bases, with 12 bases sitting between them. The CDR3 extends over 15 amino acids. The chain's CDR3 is CASSFWRGGNEKLFF. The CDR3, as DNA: TGTGCCAGCAGTTTTTGGAGGGGAGGTAATGAAAAACTGTTTTTT. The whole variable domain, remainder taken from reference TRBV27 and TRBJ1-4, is EAQVTQNPRYLITVTGKKLTVTCSQNMNHEYMSWYRQDPGLGLRQIYYSMNVEVTDKGDVPEGYKVSRKEKRNFPLILESPSPNQTSLYFCASSFWRGGNEKLFFGSGTQLSVL.

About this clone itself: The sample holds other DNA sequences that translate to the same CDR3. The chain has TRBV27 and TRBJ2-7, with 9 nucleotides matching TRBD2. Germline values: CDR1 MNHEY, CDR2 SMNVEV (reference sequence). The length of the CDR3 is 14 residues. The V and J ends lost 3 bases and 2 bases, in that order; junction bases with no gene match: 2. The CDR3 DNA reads TGTGCCAGCAGTTTGAGACTAGCGGCCTACGAGCAGTACTTC. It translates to CASSLRLAAYEQYF.

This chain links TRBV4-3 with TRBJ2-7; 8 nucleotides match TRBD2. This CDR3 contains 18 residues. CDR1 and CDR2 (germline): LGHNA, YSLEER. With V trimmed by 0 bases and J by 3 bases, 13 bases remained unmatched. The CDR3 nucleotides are TGCGCCAGCAGCCAAGATCTAATCGGGTATGCGGGAGGCTACGAGCAGTACTTC. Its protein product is CASSQDLIGYAGGYEQYF.

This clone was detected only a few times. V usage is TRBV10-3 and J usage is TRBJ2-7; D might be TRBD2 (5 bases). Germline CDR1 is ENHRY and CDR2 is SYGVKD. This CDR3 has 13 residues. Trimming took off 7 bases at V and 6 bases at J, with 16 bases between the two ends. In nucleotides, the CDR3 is TGTGCCATCACTTCTGATAGCGAGGGCGAGCAGTACTTC. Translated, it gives CAITSDSEGEQYF.

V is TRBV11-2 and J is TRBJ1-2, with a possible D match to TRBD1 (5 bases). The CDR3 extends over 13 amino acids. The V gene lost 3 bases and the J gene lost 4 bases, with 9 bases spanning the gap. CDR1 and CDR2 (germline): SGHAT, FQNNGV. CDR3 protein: CASSFGTSYGYTF. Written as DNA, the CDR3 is TGTGCCAGCAGCTTCGGGACTAGCTATGGCTACACCTTC.

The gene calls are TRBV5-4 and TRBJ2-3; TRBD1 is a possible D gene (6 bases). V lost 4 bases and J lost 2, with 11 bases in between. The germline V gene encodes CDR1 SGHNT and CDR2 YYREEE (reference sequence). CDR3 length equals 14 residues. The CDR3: CASSLSGATDTQYF. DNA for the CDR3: TGTGCCAGCAGCCTTTCAGGGGCCACAGATACGCAGTATTTT.

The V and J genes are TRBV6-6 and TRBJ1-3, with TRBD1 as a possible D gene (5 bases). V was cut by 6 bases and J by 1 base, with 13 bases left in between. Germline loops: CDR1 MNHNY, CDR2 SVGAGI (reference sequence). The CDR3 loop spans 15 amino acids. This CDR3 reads CASRETGSSGNTIYF. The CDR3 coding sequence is TGTGCCAGCAGAGAAACAGGCTCGTCTGGAAACACCATATATTTT.

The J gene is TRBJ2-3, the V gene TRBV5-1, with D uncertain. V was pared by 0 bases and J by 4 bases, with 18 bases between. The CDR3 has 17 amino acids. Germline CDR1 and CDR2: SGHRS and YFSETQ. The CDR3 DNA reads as TGCGCCAGCAGCTTGGCCCCGGTCGCTATCCGCGCAGATACGCAGTATTTT. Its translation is CASSLAPVAIRADTQYF.

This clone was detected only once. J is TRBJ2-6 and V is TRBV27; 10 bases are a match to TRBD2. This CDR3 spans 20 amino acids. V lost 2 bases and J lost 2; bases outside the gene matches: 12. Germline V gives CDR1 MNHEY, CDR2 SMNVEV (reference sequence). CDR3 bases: TGTGCCAGCAGTTTACAGCTAGGGCTAGCGGGGGAGGCTGGGGCCAACGTCCTGACTTTC. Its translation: CASSLQLGLAGEAGANVLTF. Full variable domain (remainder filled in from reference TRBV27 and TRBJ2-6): EAQVTQNPRYLITVTGKKLTVTCSQNMNHEYMSWYRQDPGLGLRQIYYSMNVEVTDKGDVPEGYKVSRKEKRNFPLILESPSPNQTSLYFCASSLQLGLAGEAGANVLTFGAGSRLTVL.

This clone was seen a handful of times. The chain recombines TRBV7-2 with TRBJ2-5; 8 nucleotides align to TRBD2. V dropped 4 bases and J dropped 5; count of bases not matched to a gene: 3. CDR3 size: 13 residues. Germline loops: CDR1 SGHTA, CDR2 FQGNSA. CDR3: CASSSGLAETQYF. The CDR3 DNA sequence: TGTGCCAGCAGCTCCGGACTAGCTGAGACCCAGTACTTC.

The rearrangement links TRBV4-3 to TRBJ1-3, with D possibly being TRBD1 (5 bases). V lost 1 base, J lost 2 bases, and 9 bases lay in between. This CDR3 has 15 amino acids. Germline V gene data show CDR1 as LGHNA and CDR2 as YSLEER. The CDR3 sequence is CASSQGSGTGNTIYF. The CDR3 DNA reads TGCGCCAGCAGCCAAGGCTCAGGGACTGGAAACACCATATATTTT.